This TCR beta chain comes out of a study of cytomegalovirus exposure and HLA in healthy donors. In the study overall: Among the approximately 400 donors who were genotyped, about 79% fell in the genetic ancestry cluster that is associated with self-reported Caucasian donors. Study conclusions and caveats: Highly shared sequence variants in one cluster were likely a sequencing artifact. Immune exposure information available was restricted to CMV serostatus. Rare TCR sequences dominated, though some public TCRs recurred in many donors.

Details on this clone: Its antigen is unidentified.

Germline CDR1 reads MGHDK; CDR2 reads SYGVNS. The CDR3 totals 13 residues. V was trimmed by 5 bases and J by 2 bases, leaving 10 bases between them. The study ran its PCR with 60 Vbeta and 13 Jbeta primers. TCRdb's table, derived via immunoSEQ multiplex PCR, lists solely in-frame clones and lacks some. The data contain under 85,000 clones, about four fifths of them singletons. This chain links TRBV25-1 with TRBJ2-7; TRBD1 is a possible D gene (6 bases). Sequencing input: PBMCs. The clonotype originates from a woman aged 30 to 39 in good health and CMV-seronegative. The CDR3: CASSMDSTYEQYF. Here the CDR3 DNA reads TGTGCCAGCAGTATGGACAGCACCTACGAGCAGTACTTC.